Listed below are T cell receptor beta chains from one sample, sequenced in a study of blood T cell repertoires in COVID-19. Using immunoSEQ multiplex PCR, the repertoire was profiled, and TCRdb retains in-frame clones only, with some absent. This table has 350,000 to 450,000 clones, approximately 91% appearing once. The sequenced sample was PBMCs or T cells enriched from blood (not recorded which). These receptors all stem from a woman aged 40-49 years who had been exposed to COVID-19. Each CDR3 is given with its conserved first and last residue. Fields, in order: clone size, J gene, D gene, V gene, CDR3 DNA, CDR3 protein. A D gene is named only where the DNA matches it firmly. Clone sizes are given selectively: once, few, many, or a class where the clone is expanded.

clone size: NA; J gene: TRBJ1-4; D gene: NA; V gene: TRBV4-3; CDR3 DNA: TGCGCCAGCAGCCAAGTGTGGGGGGGAAATGAAAAACTGTTTTTT; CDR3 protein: CASSQVWGGNEKLFF
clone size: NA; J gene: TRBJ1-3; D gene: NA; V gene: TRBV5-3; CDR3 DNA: TGTGCCAGAAGCTTGGACCCCGGCTCTGGAAACACCATATATTTT; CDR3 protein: CARSLDPGSGNTIYF
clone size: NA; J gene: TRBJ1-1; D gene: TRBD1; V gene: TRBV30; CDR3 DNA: TGTGCCTGGAGGACAGGGGGAATGAACACTGAAGCTTTCTTT; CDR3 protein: CAWRTGGMNTEAFF
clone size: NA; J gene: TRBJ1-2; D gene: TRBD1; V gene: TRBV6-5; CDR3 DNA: TGTGCCAGCAGTTACCTTGACAGGGGGAGTCTAAACGGCTACACCTTC; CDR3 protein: CASSYLDRGSLNGYTF
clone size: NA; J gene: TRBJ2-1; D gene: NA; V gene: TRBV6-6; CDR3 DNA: TGTGCCAGCACGGCGAGCGGTGAGCAGTTCTTC; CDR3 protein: CASTASGEQFF
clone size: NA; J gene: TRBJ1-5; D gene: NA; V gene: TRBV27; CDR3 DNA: TGTGCCAGCAGTTTAGGGCAGGGTTTCGTTCCCCAGCATTTT; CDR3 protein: CASSLGQGFVPQHF
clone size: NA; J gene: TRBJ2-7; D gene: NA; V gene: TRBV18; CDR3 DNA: TGTGCCAGCGGGGGCGACTCCTACGAGCAGTACTTC; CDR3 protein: CASGGDSYEQYF
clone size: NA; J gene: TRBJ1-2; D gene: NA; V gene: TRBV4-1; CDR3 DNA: TGCGCCAGCAGCCAAGGCCCATCTGCCGGGGTGGGCTACACCTTC; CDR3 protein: CASSQGPSAGVGYTF
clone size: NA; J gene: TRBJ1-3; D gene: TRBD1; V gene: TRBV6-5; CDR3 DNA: TGTGCCAGCAGCTTACGACAGGGGACGGACACCATATATTTT; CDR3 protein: CASSLRQGTDTIYF
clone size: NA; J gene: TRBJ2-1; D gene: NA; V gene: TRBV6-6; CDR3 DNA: TGTGCCAGCAGTCCTAGCGACAGCTCCTACAATGAGCAGTTCTTC; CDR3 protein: CASSPSDSSYNEQFF
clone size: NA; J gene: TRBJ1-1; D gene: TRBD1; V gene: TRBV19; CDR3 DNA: TGTGCCAGTCCTAACAGGGGAGCAACTGAAGCTTTCTTT; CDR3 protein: CASPNRGATEAFF
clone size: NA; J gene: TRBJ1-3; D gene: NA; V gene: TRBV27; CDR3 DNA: TGTGCCAGCAGTTTATCGCGAGGGTCGGGAAACACCATATATTTT; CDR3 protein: CASSLSRGSGNTIYF
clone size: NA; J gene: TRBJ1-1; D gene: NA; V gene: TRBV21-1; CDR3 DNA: TGTGCCAGCAGCAAAGCTCTAGGGGGACAGGGGATTGTCATGAACACTGAAGCTTTCTTT; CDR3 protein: CASSKALGGQGIVMNTEAFF
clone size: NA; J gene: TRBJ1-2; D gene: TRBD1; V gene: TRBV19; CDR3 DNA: TGTGCCAGTAGTATAGACCGGCCGGGACAGGGGGCCGGTTACTATGGCTACACCTTC; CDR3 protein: CASSIDRPGQGAGYYGYTF
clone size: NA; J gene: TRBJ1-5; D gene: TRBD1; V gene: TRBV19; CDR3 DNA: TGTGCCAGTAGTAGGGACAGAGTGGCGAATCAGCCCCAGCATTTT; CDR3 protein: CASSRDRVANQPQHF
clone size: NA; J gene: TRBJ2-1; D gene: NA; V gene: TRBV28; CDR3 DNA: TGTGCCAGCAGTTTAGCGGATGGCAATGAGCAGTTCTTC; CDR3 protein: CASSLADGNEQFF
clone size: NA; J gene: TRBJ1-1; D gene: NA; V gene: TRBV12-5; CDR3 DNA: TGTGCTAGTGGCGAGTCACCGGGACAACTAAAACGAGAGGGCACTGAAGCTTTCTTT; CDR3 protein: CASGESPGQLKREGTEAFF
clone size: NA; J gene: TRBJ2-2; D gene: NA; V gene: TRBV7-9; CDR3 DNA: TGTGCCAGCAGCCTCACAGGGATCGGGGAGCTGTTTTTT; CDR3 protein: CASSLTGIGELFF
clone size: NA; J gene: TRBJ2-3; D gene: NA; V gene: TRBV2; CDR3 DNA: TGTGCCAGCAGTGAGGCGGGGTCCGGTACGCAGTATTTT; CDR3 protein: CASSEAGSGTQYF
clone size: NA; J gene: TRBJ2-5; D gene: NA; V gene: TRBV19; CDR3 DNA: TGTGCCAGTAGTATACGGGGGATGGGGGAGACCCAGTACTTC; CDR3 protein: CASSIRGMGETQYF
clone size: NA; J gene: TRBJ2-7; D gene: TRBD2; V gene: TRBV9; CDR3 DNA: TGTGCCAGCAGCGTAGCTCTGCAGCGGGGGGCGCTGGATTTCTACGAGCAGTACTTC; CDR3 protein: CASSVALQRGALDFYEQYF
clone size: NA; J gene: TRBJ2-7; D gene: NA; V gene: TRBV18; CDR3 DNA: TGTGCCAGCTCTCCCTTCATCGGACTGAGCTCCTACGAGCAGTACTTC; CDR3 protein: CASSPFIGLSSYEQYF
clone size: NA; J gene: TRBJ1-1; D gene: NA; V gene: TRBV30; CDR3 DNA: TGTGCCTGGGGAAGAGGCAGCTTAAACACTGAAGCTTTCTTT; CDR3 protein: CAWGRGSLNTEAFF
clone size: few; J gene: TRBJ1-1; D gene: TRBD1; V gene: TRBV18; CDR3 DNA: TGTGCCAGCTCAGGGACAGCGAACACTGAAGCTTTCTTT; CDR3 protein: CASSGTANTEAFF
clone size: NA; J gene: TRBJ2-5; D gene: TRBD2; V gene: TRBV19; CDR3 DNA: TGTGCCAGCTCCCCGGGGGGAGAGACCCAGTACTTC; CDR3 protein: CASSPGGETQYF
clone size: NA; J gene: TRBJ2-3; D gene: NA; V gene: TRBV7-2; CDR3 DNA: TGTGCCAGCAGCTCGCAGTCAGGGGGAGGAACATCAGATACGCAGTATTTT; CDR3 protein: CASSSQSGGGTSDTQYF
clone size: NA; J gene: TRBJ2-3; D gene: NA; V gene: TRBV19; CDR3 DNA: TGTGCCAGTAGTATGGCATGGCCCACAGATACGCAGTATTTT; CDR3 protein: CASSMAWPTDTQYF
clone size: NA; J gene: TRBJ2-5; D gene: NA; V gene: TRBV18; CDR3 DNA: TGTGCCAGCTCACCGGGACTCCAAGAGGCCCAGTACTTC; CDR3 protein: CASSPGLQEAQYF
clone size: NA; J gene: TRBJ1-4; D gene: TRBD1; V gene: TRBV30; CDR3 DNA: TGTGCCTGCCTCAGGGACAGGGTTGAAAAACTGTTTTTT; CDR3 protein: CACLRDRVEKLFF
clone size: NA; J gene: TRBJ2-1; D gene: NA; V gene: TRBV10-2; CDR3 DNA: TGCGCCAGCAGCGAACAGGGTCCGCAGTTCTTC; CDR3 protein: CASSEQGPQFF
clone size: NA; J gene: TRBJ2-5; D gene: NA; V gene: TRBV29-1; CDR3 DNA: TGCAGCGCCGTACCAGGGGTCCAAGAGACCCAGTACTTC; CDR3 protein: CSAVPGVQETQYF